This TCR beta chain stems from a study of shared clonotypes between healthy human individuals. Findings of the study overall: Clonotype sharing across a few donors was observed for 5% to 6.5% of naive CD4 clonotypes.

The CDR3 totals 14 residues. CDR1 is SGHNT, CDR2 YYREEE, per germline (reference sequence). Trimming at V came to 4 bases and at J to 2 bases, leaving 2 bases not matched to a gene. Profiling relied on immunoSEQ multiplex PCR, and the TCRdb table lists in-frame clones only, not all of them. The table lists approximately 2.5 million clones, around nine tenths of them singletons. Regarding this clone: No antigen is known for it. This specimen includes other DNA sequences encoding the same CDR3.

All donors were Caucasian adults living in Nashville, Tennessee. A CD45RA-negative memory subset and a CD45RA+ naive subset were separated from the CD4+ cells. This receptor was taken from a young man in good health. The chain is built from TRBV5-4 and TRBJ2-7; 11 positions agree with TRBD2. The specimen was naive CD4+ T cells sorted from blood. Subset meaning: CD45RA+ positively selected. The CDR3 nucleotides read TGTGCCAGCAGCCCTAGCGGGGGGACCTACGAGCAGTACTTC. Translated, it gives CASSPSGGTYEQYF.